The 14 T cell receptor beta chains below all came from one sample that was sequenced in a study of blood T cells in healthy people across ages (dated by TCRdb to between 2014 and 2016). The library was obtained by 5' RACE. Sequencing instrument: Illumina HiSeq 2500. A second roughly 6 to 12 cycle PCR used a sample-barcoded 5' primer and a J-beta primer mix. TCRdb trimmed public reads at Q25 via fastp, called clones via MiXCR and kept in-frame beta chains. Every CDR3 protein is listed once, alongside the most common genes and DNA of its rows. This sample lists more than 1.4 million distinct CDR3 sequences; 40% to 50% were detected once. Under 8% of the sample rests with the top ten. The sequencing input was blood. The receptors derive from a woman younger than 30 in good health.

This clonotype was seen only a few times. V and J are TRBV5-5 and TRBJ2-7, with 7 bases that match TRBD2. Germline CDR1 and CDR2: SGHKS and YYEKEE (reference sequence). Unmatched junction bases numbered 6, after V lost 0 bases and J lost 0 bases. The CDR3 sequence is 16 residues long. CDR3 sequence (DNA): TGTGCCAGCAGCTTGGCCATCGGGGGGAGCTCCTACGAGCAGTACTTC. Encoded protein: CASSLAIGGSSYEQYF. The full variable domain, its missing parts supplied by reference TRBV5-5 and TRBJ2-7, is DAGVTQSPTHLIKTRGQQVTLRCSPISGHKSVSWYQQVLGQGPQFIFQYYEKEERGRGNFPDRFSARQFPNYSSELNVNALLLGDSALYLCASSLAIGGSSYEQYFGPGTRLTVT.

This clonotype has a single count. The gene calls are TRBV5-1 and TRBJ2-3, with 12 positions matching TRBD2. Trimming took 6 bases from V and 3 from J; bases not matched to a gene: 8. Germline V gene sequence: CDR1 SGHRS, CDR2 YFSETQ. The CDR3 length is 16 residues. In DNA form, the CDR3 reads TGCGCCAGCACCCCGACTAGCGGGAGAAAGACAGATACGCAGTATTTT. It encodes CASTPTSGRKTDTQYF.

V is TRBV5-1 and J is TRBJ2-2; D may be TRBD1 or TRBD2 (5 bases each). V was clipped by 4 bases and J by 8 bases, with 18 bases between them. The CDR3 has 15 residues. Germline lookup yields CDR1 SGHRS and CDR2 YFSETQ. The CDR3 reads CASSPRDPFKGELFF. The CDR3 DNA sequence: TGCGCCAGCAGCCCCCGGGACCCATTCAAAGGGGAGCTGTTTTTT.

This rearrangement joins TRBV5-1 to TRBJ2-7, with TRBD1 matching 8 bases. The V segment lost 0 bases and the J segment 5 bases; nucleotides outside the gene matches: 10. Germline CDR1 is SGHRS and CDR2 is YFSETQ. CDR3 length: 16 residues. The CDR3 loop reads CASSLEGARTGNEQYF. The CDR3 region has the DNA TGCGCCAGCAGCTTGGAGGGGGCGCGGACAGGGAACGAGCAGTACTTC.

There are a few counts of this clonotype. This chain uses TRBV27 with TRBJ2-7; D assignment may be TRBD1 or TRBD2 (5 bases each). Between the trimmed V and J ends, which lost 7 bases and 2 bases, there was a span of 18 bases. Germline assignment: CDR1 MNHEY and CDR2 SMNVEV (reference sequence). The CDR3 spans 15 residues. CDR3 in DNA: TGTGCCAGCACCCTGCACGGGACGCGAGCCTACGAGCAGTACTTC. As protein: CASTLHGTRAYEQYF.

This clonotype was seen a few times. The chain links TRBV10-3 to TRBJ2-1; maybe TRBD2 (6 bases). With 0 bases removed from V and 6 bases from J, the gap between germline ends came to 15 bases. Germline assignment: CDR1 ENHRY and CDR2 SYGVKD. The CDR3 extends over 16 amino acids. For the CDR3, the DNA is TGTGCCATCAGTGAGTCGGGGGGTTTTCCCCCCAATGAGCAGTTCTTC. Translation gives CAISESGGFPPNEQFF.

This clonotype was detected once. The chain links TRBV13 to TRBJ1-4; D not resolved. V lost 2 bases and J lost 0, with 10 bases in between. The CDR3 is 16 amino acids. In germline, CDR1 is PRHDT, CDR2 FYEKMQ (reference sequence). The CDR3 loop is CASSLRPLSTNEKLFF. CDR3 DNA: TGTGCCAGCAGCTTAAGGCCCCTATCAACTAATGAAAAACTGTTTTTT. Looking up the rest from reference TRBV13 and TRBJ1-4 gives the full variable domain: AAGVIQSPRHLIKEKRETATLKCYPIPRHDTVYWYQQGPGQDPQFLISFYEKMQSDKGSIPDRFSAQQFSDYHSELNMSSLELGDSALYFCASSLRPLSTNEKLFFGSGTQLSVL.

This clonotype has just a few counts. The J gene is TRBJ2-3, the V gene TRBV14, with 8 nucleotides matching TRBD2. Germline V gives CDR1 SGHDN, CDR2 FVKESK. This CDR3 has 16 residues. The V and J ends lost 0 bases and 5 bases, in that order; junction bases with no gene match: 7. The CDR3: CASSQDSGGPGDTQYF. CDR3 coding DNA: TGTGCCAGCAGCCAAGATTCGGGGGGGCCCGGAGATACGCAGTATTTT.

The gene calls are TRBV19 and TRBJ2-1, with TRBD2 identical over 11 bases. V was pared by 2 bases and J by 12 bases, with 3 bases of the junction left unmatched. The germline V gene encodes CDR1 LNHDA and CDR2 SQIVND (reference sequence). This CDR3 is built from 13 residues. The CDR3 coding sequence is TGTGCCAGTAGTATAACTAGCGGGGGCGTGCAGTTCTTC. This sequence encodes CASSITSGGVQFF. Using reference TRBV19 and TRBJ2-1 for the parts outside the CDR3, the full variable domain is DGGITQSPKYLFRKEGQNVTLSCEQNLNHDAMYWYRQDPGQGLRLIYYSQIVNDFQKGDIAEGYSVSREKKESFPLTVTSAQKNPTAFYLCASSITSGGVQFFGPGTRLTVL.

The genes are TRBV5-1 and TRBJ1-5; maybe TRBD1 (6 bases). V was shortened by 5 bases and J by 5 bases, with 14 bases between the two germline ends. This CDR3 is 14 amino acids long. Germline CDR1 and CDR2: SGHRS and YFSETQ. The CDR3 nucleotides are TGCGCCAGCAGGGGGGGCCTAGCCGATCAGCCCCAGCATTTT. It translates to CASRGGLADQPQHF.

CDR3 sequence (DNA): TGCGCCAGCAGCCTGTCCGACTCCCGTGAGACCCAGTACTTC. The encoded protein is CASSLSDSRETQYF. The genes are TRBV5-1 and TRBJ2-5; D ambiguous. This CDR3 contains 14 residues. In germline, CDR1 is SGHRS, CDR2 YFSETQ. Between the trimmed V and J ends, which lost 4 bases and 5 bases, there was a span of 15 bases.

This clonotype was picked up one time. The V and J genes are TRBV3-1 and TRBJ1-5; a possible D gene is TRBD1 (5 bases). This CDR3 comprises 15 residues. Germline-derived CDR1 and CDR2 are LGHDT and YNNKEL (reference sequence). Trimming cost V 5 bases and J 0 bases, with 11 bases left between them. CDR3 residues: CASSSGTYSNQPQHF. The CDR3, as DNA: TGTGCCAGCAGCTCCGGGACCTATAGCAATCAGCCCCAGCATTTT.

This clonotype was seen only a few times. This chain connects TRBV7-9 to TRBJ1-4, with TRBD1 as a possible D gene (6 bases). The CDR3 has 16 amino acids. Germline CDR1 and CDR2: SEHNR and FQNEAQ (reference sequence). Trimming removed 3 bases from V and 8 bases from J, with 19 bases in between. DNA for the CDR3: TGTGCCAGCAGCTTTGAGGACGTACGCGGGACAGAAAAACTGTTTTTT. This gives the protein CASSFEDVRGTEKLFF.

The rearrangement joins TRBV5-8 to TRBJ2-3; no clear D gene. This CDR3 contains 13 residues. V dropped 4 bases and J dropped 4 bases, with 10 bases sitting between them. Germline values: CDR1 SGHTS, CDR2 YDEGEE. The CDR3 here is CASSPEFADTQYF. CDR3 nucleotides: TGTGCCAGCAGCCCCGAGTTCGCAGATACGCAGTATTTT.